This T cell receptor (beta chain) was obtained from a study of blood T cell repertoires in COVID-19. For the study at large: The cDNA or gDNA used as material had been derived from T cells, B-cell-depleted T cells, or PBMCs.

Original processing methods: Researchers report that nucleated cell counts were estimated from reference gene primer amplification. Sequenced by immunoSEQ multiplex PCR; TCRdb stores in-frame clones only, minus some. For V, J and clone size, that table is used; D and trimming come from the DNA. Here the sample spans 390,000 or so clones, approximately 90% being singletons. Membership in each cohort depended on participant-reported clinical history. This clone occurred a few times. The V segment lost 0 bases and the J segment 4 bases; nucleotides outside the gene matches: 4. The CDR3 sequence is 16 residues long. Per germline, CDR1 SGHKS and CDR2 YYEKEE (reference sequence).

The rearrangement joins TRBV5-5 to TRBJ2-1; TRBD2 agrees at 10 bases. Sequenced sample: PBMCs or T cells enriched from blood (not recorded which). The receptor's source is a woman in her 50s who had recovered from COVID-19. The CDR3 spells CASSLVWTSGYNEQFF. The CDR3 DNA reads TGTGCCAGCAGCTTGGTGTGGACTAGCGGATACAATGAGCAGTTCTTC.